This T cell receptor beta chain was sequenced for a study of glioma-infiltrating T cells after dendritic cell vaccination. At the level of the study: Dendritic cells derived from monocytes and pulsed with autologous tumor lysate formed the vaccine.

On this clone itself: The antigen is undetermined.

Study outcomes and limitations: The cohort had few patients with full blood and tumor sets.

Sequencing used immunoSEQ multiplex PCR; TCRdb keeps in-frame clones, though not all of them. There are approximately 90,000 clones in the sample; about 84% occur only once, and about 3.2% lies in the top ten. Germline assignment: CDR1 SGHTA and CDR2 FQGNSA. The CDR3 contains 13 residues. V was pared by 5 bases and J by 0 bases, with 7 bases between. This rearrangement joins TRBV7-2 to TRBJ1-2; D call uncertain. The receptor was derived from a human donor with glioblastoma. The sequenced sample was blood, obtained before dendritic cell vaccination. CDR3 residues: CASSQIANYGYTF. The DNA for the CDR3 is TGTGCCAGCAGCCAAATTGCTAACTATGGCTACACCTTC.